This TCR beta chain was identified during a study of blood T cell repertoires in COVID-19 (dated by TCRdb to about 2020). As for the study more broadly: Collaborator samples came from the United States, Italy and Spain and covered acute and convalescent phases of COVID-19. HLA class I and class II types, where available, came from metadata supplied by the sample provider rather than from assay-based typing. The dataset comprised deeply sampled blood TCRbeta repertoires from subjects exposed to, actively infected with, or recovered from COVID-19. A de-identified subject ID, COVID-19 status, age in years and sex were almost always included in the sample metadata. The repertoires were released in a freely available public database meant as a resource for research on the immune response to SARS-CoV-2. The samples were drawn from the first 160 participants of the ongoing ImmuneRACE study and from 950 to 1,500 subjects provided by 6 global collaborators. The material from the prospective study consisted of cDNA or gDNA derived from T cells, B-cell-depleted T cells, or PBMCs.

The immunoSEQ Assay, a bias-controlled multiplex PCR, was used to amplify TCRbeta CDR3 regions from genomic DNA. Turning to the authors' computational methods: Within the assay, amplification of reference gene primers was used to estimate how many nucleated cells each sample contained. To quantify the absolute abundance of each unique TCRbeta CDR3 rearrangement, sequence reads were collapsed and filtered. For each sample, productive Simpson clonality was calculated as the square root of Simpson's diversity index across productive rearrangements. As stored in TCRdb, this immuneACCESS dataset retains in-frame rearrangements with V and J assigned. A fraction of the clones does not appear; measured against another copy, unresolved V genes explain less than half of the discrepancy, and the remainder lacks a known reason. V and J calls and clone size are as listed in that table; D and trimming were resolved from the DNA. The sample table holds fewer than 300,000 clones, of which roughly 91% were seen once. Together, the top ten hold roughly 2.1% of the sample.

Summary of the overall study and its limitations: The quantity of clinical and demographic metadata differed by source and by participant and was supplied without curation.

To note about this clone: Its antigen remains undetermined. No base quality information exists; no much larger clone differs at one position.

A distance of 17 bases separates the germline ends of V and J, which lose 7 bases and 5 bases respectively. The CDR3 starts with the cysteine, ends with the phenylalanine, and has 15 residues. The entry retains the CDR3 DNA only, 45 bases that are in frame from base 1. CDR1 SGHTA and CDR2 FQGNSA were looked up in the germline V gene. In the prospective study, participants were about 18 to 89 years old, resided in fewer than 25 geographic areas of the United States, and were enrolled through a virtual design. In the prospective study, participants were assigned to cohorts based on the clinical history participants reported in a screening survey and a study questionnaire. In the prospective study, whole blood, serum and a nasopharyngeal or oropharyngeal swab were collected from each participant by mobile phlebotomists. Over a 2-month period, participants in the prospective study had the option of providing additional blood draws and questionnaires. Blood samples from the prospective study were shipped frozen or at room temperature prior to DNA extraction.

Recombination connected TRBV7-2 to TRBJ2-2; the D gene is perhaps TRBD1, from 5 matching bases. What was sequenced was PBMCs or T cells enriched from blood (not recorded which). The receptor was isolated from a woman between 40 and 50 years old with acute COVID-19. This receptor carries the CDR3 CASKQEGVGTGELFF. In nucleotides, the sequence is TGTGCCAGCAAACAAGAAGGGGTGGGGACCGGGGAGCTGTTTTTT. With the rest looked up from the reference TRBV7-2 and TRBJ2-2 genes rather than sequenced, the full variable domain is GAGVSQSPSNKVTEKGKDVELRCDPISGHTALYWYRQSLGQGLEFLIYFQGNSAPDKSGLPSDRFSAERTGGSVSTLTIQRTQQEDSAVYLCASKQEGVGTGELFFGEGSRLTVL.